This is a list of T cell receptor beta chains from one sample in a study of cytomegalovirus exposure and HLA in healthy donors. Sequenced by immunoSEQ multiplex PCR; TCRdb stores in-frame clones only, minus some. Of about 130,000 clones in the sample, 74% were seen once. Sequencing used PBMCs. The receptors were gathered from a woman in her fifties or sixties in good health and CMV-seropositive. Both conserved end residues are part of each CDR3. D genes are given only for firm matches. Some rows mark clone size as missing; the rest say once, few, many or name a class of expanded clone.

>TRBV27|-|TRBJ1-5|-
TGTGCCAGCAGTCGGTACTCTAGCAATCAGCCCCAGCATTTT
CASSRYSSNQPQHF
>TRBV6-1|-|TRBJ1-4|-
TGTGCCAGCAGTTTTACAGGGATTCAGAATGAAAAACTGTTTTTT
CASSFTGIQNEKLFF
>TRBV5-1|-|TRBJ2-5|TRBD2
TGCGCCAGCAGCTTGGTAGCGGGGGGGAGCCAAGAGACCCAGTACTTC
CASSLVAGGSQETQYF
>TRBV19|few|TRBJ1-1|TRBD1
TGTGCCAGTAATCCGGGACAGGGTGGCCCTGAAGCTTTCTTT
CASNPGQGGPEAFF
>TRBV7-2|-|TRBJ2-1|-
TGTGCCAGCAGCCCAGACAGGAATGAGCAGTTCTTC
CASSPDRNEQFF
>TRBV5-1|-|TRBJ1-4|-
TGCGCCAGCAGCTTGTCGGGGGCAACTAATGAAAAACTGTTTTTT
CASSLSGATNEKLFF
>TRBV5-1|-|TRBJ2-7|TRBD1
TGCGCCAGCAGCTGGGACAGGGGCGAGCAGTACTTC
CASSWDRGEQYF
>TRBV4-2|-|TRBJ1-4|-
TGTGCCAGCAGCCAAGCAGGGGTCCGAACTAATGAAAAACTGTTTTTT
CASSQAGVRTNEKLFF
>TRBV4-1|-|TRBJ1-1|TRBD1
TGCGCCAGCAGCCAAGACGACAGGGGTGGCACTGAAGCTTTCTTT
CASSQDDRGGTEAFF
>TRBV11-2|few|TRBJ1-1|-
TGTGCCAGCAGCTTAGGGCACAGGGTGAACACTGAAGCTTTCTTT
CASSLGHRVNTEAFF
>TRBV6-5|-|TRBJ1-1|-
TGTGCCAGCAGTTACTTGCAGGGGAACACTGAAGCTTTCTTT
CASSYLQGNTEAFF
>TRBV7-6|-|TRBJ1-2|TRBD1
TGTGCCAGCAGCTTAGCAGGGACAGGGAATGGCTACACCTTC
CASSLAGTGNGYTF
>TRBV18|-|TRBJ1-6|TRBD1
TGTGCCAGCTCCCTTGGACAGGGTAGGGATTCACCCCTCCACTTT
CASSLGQGRDSPLHF
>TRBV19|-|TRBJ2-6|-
TGTGCCAGTAGTCTACAGGGTCTTGGGGCCAACGTCCTGACTTTC
CASSLQGLGANVLTF
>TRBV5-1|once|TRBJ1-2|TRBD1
TGCGCCAGCAGCTTGTTAGGGGGCGGAATATATGGCTACACCTTC
CASSLLGGGIYGYTF